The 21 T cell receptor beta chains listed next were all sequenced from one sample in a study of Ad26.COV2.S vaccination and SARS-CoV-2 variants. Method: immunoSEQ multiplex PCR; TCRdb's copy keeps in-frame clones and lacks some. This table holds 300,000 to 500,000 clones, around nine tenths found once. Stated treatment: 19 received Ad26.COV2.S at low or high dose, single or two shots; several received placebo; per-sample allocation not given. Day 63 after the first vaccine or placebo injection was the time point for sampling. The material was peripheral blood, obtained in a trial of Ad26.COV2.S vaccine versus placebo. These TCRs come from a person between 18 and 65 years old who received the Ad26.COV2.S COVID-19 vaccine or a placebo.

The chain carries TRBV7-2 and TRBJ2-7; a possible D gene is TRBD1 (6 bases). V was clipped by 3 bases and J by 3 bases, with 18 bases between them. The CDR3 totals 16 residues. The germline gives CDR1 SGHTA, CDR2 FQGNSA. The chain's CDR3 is CASSFAFITGLYEQYF. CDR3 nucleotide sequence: TGTGCCAGCAGCTTTGCCTTTATTACAGGGCTCTACGAGCAGTACTTC.

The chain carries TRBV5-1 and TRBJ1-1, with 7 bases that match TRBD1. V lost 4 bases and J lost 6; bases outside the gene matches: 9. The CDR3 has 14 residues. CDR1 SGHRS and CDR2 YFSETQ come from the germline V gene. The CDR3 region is CASSDRDRIAEAFF. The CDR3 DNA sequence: TGCGCCAGCAGCGACAGGGATAGAATCGCTGAAGCTTTCTTT.

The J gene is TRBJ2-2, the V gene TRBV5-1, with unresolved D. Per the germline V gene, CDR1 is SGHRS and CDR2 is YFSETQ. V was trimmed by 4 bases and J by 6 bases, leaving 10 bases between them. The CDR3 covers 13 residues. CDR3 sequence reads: CASSQGPAGELFF. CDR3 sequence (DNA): TGCGCCAGCAGCCAAGGGCCCGCCGGGGAGCTGTTTTTT.

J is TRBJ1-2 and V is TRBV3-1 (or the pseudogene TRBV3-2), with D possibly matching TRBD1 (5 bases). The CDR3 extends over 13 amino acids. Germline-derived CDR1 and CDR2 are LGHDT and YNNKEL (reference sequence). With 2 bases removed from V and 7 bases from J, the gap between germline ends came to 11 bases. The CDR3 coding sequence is TGTGCCAGCAGCCAACGGGGCGTGGGTGGCTACACCTTC. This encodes CASSQRGVGGYTF.

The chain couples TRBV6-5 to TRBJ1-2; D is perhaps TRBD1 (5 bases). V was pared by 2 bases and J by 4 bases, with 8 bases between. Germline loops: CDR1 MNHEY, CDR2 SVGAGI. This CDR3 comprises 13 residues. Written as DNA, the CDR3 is TGTGCCAGCAGTTACCAGGGTGTCTATGGCTACACCTTC. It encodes CASSYQGVYGYTF.

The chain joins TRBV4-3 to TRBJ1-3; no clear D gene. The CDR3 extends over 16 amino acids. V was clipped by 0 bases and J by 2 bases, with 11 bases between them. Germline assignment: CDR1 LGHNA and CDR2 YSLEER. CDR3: CASSQDMGRPGNTIYF. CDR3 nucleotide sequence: TGCGCCAGCAGCCAAGATATGGGAAGGCCTGGAAACACCATATATTTT.

CDR3 coding DNA: TGTGCCAGCAGCCAAGATTCCAGGGAAACAGATACGCAGTATTTT. It translates to CASSQDSRETDTQYF. This chain joins TRBV3-1 (or the pseudogene TRBV3-2) and TRBJ2-3; a weak D match, TRBD1 (5 bases). This CDR3 is built from 15 residues. The germline V and J ends were trimmed by 0 bases and 3 bases, with 10 bases remaining between them. The V gene's germline CDR1 is LGHDT and CDR2 YNNKEL (reference sequence).

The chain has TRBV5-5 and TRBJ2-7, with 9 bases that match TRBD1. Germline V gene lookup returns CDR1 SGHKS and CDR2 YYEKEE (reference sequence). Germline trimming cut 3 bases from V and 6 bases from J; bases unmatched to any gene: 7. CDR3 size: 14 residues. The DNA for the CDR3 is TGTGCCAGCAGCTGGGGACAGGGATCCCTCGAGCAGTACTTC. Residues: CASSWGQGSLEQYF.

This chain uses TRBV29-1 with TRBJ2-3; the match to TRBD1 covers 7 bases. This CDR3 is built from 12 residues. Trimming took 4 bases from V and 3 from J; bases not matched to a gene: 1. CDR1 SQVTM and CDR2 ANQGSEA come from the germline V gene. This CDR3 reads CSVVRGTDTQYF. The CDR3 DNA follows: TGCAGCGTTGTCAGGGGGACAGATACGCAGTATTTT.

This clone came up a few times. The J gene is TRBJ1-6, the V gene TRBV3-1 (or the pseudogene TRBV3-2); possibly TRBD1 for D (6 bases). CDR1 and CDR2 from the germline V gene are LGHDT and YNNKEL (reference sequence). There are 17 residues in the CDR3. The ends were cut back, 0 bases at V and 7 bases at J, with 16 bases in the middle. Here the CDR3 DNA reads TGTGCCAGCAGCCAAGATTTTGGGGGCGCGTGGAATTCACCCCTCCACTTT. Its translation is CASSQDFGGAWNSPLHF.

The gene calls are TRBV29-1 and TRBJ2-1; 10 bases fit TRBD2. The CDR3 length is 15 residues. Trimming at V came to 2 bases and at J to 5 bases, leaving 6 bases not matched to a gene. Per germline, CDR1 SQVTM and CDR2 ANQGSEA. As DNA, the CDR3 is TGCAGCGTTGAAAGGCCAGCGGGGGGGCACAATGAGCAGTTCTTC. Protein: CSVERPAGGHNEQFF.

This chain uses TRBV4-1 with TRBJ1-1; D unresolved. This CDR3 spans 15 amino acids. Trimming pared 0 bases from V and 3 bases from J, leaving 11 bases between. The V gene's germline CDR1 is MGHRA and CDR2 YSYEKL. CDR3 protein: CASSQDRSLYTEAFF. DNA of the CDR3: TGCGCCAGCAGCCAAGATAGGTCGCTCTACACTGAAGCTTTCTTT.

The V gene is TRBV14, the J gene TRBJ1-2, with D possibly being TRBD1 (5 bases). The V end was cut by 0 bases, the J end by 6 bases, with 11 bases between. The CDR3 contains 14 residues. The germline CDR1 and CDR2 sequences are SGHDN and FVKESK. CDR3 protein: CASSQDSGKNGYTF. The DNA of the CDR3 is TGTGCCAGCAGCCAAGATTCAGGGAAAAATGGCTACACCTTC.

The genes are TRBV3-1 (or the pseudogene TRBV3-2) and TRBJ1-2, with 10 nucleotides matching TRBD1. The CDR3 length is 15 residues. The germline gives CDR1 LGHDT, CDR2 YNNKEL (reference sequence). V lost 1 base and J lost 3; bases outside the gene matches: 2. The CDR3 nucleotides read TGTGCCAGCAGCCAAGGACAGGGGGCTTACTATGGCTACACCTTC. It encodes CASSQGQGAYYGYTF.

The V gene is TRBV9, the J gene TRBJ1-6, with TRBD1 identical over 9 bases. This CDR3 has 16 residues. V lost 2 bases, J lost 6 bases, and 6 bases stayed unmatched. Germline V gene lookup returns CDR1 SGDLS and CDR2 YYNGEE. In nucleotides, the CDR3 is TGTGCCAGCAGCGTGGGGACAGGGATTTCTAATTCACCCCTCCACTTT. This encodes CASSVGTGISNSPLHF. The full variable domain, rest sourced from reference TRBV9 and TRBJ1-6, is DSGVTQTPKHLITATGQRVTLRCSPRSGDLSVYWYQQSLDQGLQFLIQYYNGEERAKGNILERFSAQQFPDLHSELNLSSLELGDSALYFCASSVGTGISNSPLHFGNGTRLTVT.

In DNA form, the CDR3 reads TGTGCCAGTAGTATAGGACAGGACTATGGCTACACCTTC. Its translation is CASSIGQDYGYTF. V gene TRBV19 combines with J gene TRBJ1-2, with a possible D match to TRBD1 (6 bases). V lost 1 base and J 3 bases, leaving 6 bases between the germline ends. The CDR3 spans 13 residues. Germline CDR1 and CDR2: LNHDA and SQIVND (reference sequence).

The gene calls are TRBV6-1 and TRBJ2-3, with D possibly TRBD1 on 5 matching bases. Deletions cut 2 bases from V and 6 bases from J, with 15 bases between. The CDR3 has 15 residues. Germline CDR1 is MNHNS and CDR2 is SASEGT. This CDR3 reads CASSEIRGGRDTQYF. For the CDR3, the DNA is TGTGCCAGCAGTGAAATAAGGGGTGGGCGGGATACGCAGTATTTT.

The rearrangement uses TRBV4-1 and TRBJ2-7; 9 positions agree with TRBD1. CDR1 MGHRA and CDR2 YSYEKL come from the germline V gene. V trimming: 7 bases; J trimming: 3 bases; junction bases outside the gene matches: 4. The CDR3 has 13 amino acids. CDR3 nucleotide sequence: TGCGCCAGCAAGGGGACAGGGAACTACGAGCAGTACTTC. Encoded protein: CASKGTGNYEQYF.

In nucleotides, the CDR3 is TGTGCCAGCAGCTTAGTTTTCCTAGAGACCCAGTACTTC. Protein product: CASSLVFLETQYF. The rearrangement links TRBV7-6 to TRBJ2-5; no firm D call. The CDR3 is 13 amino acids. The V and J ends lost 1 base and 4 bases respectively, with 7 bases between them. Germline loops: CDR1 SGHVS, CDR2 FNYEAQ.

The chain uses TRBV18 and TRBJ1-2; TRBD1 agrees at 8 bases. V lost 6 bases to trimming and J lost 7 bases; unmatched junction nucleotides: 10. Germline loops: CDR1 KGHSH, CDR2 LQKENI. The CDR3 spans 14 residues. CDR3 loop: CASSQTGGDGGYTF. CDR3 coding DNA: TGTGCCAGCTCTCAAACAGGGGGTGACGGTGGCTACACCTTC.

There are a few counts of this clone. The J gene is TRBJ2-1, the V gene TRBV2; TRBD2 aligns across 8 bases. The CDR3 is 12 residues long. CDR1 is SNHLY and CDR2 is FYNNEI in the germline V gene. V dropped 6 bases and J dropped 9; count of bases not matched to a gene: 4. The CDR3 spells CASRRTSGEQFF. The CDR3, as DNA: TGTGCCAGCAGACGTACTAGCGGTGAGCAGTTCTTC.